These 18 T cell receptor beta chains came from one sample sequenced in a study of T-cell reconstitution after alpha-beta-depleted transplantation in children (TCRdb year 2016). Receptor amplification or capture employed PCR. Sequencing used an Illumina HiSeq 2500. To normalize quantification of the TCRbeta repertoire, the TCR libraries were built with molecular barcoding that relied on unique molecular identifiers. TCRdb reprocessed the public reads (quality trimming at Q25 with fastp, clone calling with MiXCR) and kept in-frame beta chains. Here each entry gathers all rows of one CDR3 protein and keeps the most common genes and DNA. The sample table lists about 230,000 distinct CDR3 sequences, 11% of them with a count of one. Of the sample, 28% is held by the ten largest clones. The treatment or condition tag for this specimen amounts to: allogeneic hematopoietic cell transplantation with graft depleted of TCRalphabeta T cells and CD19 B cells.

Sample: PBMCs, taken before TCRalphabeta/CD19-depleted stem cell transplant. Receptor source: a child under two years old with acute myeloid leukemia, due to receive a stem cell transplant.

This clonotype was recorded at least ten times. The CDR3 region has the DNA TGTGCCAGCAGCTCATCGGGACCCCGGGCGGATACGCAGTATTTT. Translation gives CASSSSGPRADTQYF. This chain joins TRBV7-8 and TRBJ2-3, with D perhaps assigned TRBD1 or TRBD2 (5 bases each). Trimming removed 4 bases from V and 6 bases from J, with 17 bases in between. Germline loops: CDR1 SGHVS, CDR2 FQNEAQ. The CDR3 is made up of 15 amino acids.

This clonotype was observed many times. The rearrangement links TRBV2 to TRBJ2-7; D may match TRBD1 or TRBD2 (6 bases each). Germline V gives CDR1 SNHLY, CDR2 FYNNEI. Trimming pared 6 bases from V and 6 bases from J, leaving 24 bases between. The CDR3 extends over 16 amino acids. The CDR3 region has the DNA TGTGCCAGCAGGCGGGGCAGGGGCCCACTTTTACGCGAGCAGTACTTC. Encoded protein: CASRRGRGPLLREQYF.

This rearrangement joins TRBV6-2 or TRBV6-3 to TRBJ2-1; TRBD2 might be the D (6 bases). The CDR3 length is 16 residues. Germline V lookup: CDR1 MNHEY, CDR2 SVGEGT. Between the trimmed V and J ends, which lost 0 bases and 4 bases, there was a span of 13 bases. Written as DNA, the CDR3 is TGTGCCAGCAGTTACTCGAAACGGGAGCCATACAATGAGCAGTTCTTC. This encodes CASSYSKREPYNEQFF.

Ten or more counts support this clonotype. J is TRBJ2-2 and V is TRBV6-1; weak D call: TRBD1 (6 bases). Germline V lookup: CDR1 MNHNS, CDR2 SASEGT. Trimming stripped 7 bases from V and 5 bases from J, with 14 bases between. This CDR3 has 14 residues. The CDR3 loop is CASTDRRRTGELFF. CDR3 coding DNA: TGTGCCAGCACCGACAGGCGGAGGACCGGGGAGCTGTTTTTT.

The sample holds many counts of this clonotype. CDR3 nucleotides: TGTGCCAGCAGTCCAAAACCCAATGAGCAGTTCTTC. Encoded protein: CASSPKPNEQFF. This rearrangement joins TRBV12-3 or TRBV12-4 to TRBJ2-1; the D is unclear. The V gene lost 5 bases and the J gene lost 6 bases, with 8 bases spanning the gap. This CDR3 contains 12 residues.

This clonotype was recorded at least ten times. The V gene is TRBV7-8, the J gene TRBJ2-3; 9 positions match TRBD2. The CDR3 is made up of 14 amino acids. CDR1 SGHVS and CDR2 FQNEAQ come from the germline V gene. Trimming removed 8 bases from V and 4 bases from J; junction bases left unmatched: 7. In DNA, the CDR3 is TGTGCCAGCGCCGGGGGACTAGCAGCAGATACGCAGTATTTT. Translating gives CASAGGLAADTQYF.

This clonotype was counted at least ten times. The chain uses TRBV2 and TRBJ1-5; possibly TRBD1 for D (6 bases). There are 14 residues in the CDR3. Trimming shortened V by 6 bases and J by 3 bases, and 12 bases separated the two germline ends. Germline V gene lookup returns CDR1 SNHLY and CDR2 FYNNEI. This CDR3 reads CASRGTGSNQPQHF. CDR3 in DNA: TGTGCCAGCAGGGGAACAGGGTCCAATCAGCCCCAGCATTTT.

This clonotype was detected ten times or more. Written as DNA, the CDR3 is TGTGCCAGCAGCGCCAGGCACAATGAGCAGTTCTTC. The encoded protein is CASSARHNEQFF. The V gene is TRBV9, the J gene TRBJ2-1; D remains unclear. Germline values: CDR1 SGDLS, CDR2 YYNGEE. V was cut by 3 bases and J by 5 bases, with 6 bases left in between. This CDR3 comprises 12 residues.

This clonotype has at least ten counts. The CDR3 spells CASSLVAGVYEQYF. The CDR3 DNA sequence: TGCGCCAGCAGCTTGGTAGCGGGAGTTTACGAGCAGTACTTC. The chain uses TRBV5-1 and TRBJ2-7; 9 positions match TRBD2. The CDR3 contains 14 residues. After removal of 0 bases from V and 4 bases from J, the junction contained 2 bases not matched to a gene. CDR1 is SGHRS, CDR2 YFSETQ, per germline. The full variable domain, in which reference TRBV5-1 and TRBJ2-7 provide the parts outside the CDR3, is KAGVTQTPRYLIKTRGQQVTLSCSPISGHRSVSWYQQTPGQGLQFLFEYFSETQRNKGNFPGRFSGRQFSNSRSEMNVSTLELGDSALYLCASSLVAGVYEQYFGPGTRLTVT.

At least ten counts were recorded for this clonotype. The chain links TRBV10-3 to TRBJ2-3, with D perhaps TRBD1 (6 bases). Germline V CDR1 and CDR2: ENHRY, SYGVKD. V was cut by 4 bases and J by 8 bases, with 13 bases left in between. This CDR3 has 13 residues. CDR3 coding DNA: TGTGCCATCAGTGGTCAGGGGATGGCTACGCAGTATTTT. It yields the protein CAISGQGMATQYF.

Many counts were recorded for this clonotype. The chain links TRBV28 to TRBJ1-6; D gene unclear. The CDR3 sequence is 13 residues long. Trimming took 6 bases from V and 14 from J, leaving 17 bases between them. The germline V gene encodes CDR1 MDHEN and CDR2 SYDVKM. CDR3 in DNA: TGTGCCAGCAGCCCTCGGGCTCCTACGGCCCTCCACTTT. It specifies CASSPRAPTALHF.

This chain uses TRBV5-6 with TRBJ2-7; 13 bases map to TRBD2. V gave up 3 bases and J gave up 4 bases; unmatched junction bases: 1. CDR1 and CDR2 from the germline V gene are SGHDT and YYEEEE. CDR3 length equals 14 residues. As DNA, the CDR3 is TGTGCCAGCAGCTCACTAGCGGGGGGGTACGAGCAGTACTTC. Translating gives CASSSLAGGYEQYF.

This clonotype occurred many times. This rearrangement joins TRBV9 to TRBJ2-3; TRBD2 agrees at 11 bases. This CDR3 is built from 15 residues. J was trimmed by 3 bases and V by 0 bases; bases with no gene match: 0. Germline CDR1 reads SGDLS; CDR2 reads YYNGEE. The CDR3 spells CASSVGTSGTDTQYF. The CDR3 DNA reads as TGTGCCAGCAGCGTAGGGACTAGCGGGACAGATACGCAGTATTTT.

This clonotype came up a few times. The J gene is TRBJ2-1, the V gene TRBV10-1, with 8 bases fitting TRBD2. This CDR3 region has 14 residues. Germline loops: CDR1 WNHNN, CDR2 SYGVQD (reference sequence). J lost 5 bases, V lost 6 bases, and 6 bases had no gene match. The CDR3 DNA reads TGCGCCAGCAGAGGTAGCGGGACTGACAATGAGCAGTTCTTC. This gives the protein CASRGSGTDNEQFF.

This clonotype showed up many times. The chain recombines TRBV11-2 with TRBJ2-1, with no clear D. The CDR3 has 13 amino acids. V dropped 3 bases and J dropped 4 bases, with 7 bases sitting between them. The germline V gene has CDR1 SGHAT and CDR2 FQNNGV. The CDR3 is CASSFKKYNEQFF. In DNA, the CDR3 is TGTGCCAGCAGCTTCAAGAAATACAATGAGCAGTTCTTC.

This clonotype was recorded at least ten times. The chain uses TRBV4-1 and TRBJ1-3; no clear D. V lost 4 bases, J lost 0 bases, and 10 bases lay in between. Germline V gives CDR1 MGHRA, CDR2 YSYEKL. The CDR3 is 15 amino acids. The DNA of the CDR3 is TGCGCCAGCAGCCGGTCAACGGCCTCTGGAAACACCATATATTTT. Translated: CASSRSTASGNTIYF.

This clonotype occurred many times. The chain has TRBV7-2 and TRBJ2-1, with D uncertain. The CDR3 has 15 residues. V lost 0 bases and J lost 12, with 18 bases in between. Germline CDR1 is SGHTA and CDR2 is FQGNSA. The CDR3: CASSLAGPDTGGQFF. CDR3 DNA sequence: TGTGCCAGCAGCTTAGCAGGTCCGGATACGGGTGGGCAGTTCTTC.

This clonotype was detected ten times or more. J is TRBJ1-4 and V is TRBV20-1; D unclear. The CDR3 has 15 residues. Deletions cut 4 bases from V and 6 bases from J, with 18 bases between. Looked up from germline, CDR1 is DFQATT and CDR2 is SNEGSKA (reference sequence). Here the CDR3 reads CSATRRTAVDEKLFF. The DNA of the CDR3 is TGCAGTGCTACCAGGCGTACAGCGGTGGATGAAAAACTGTTTTTT.